Listed below are T cell receptor beta chains from one sample, sequenced in a study of molecular identifiers for immune sequencing clone quantification. TCRdb fed the PCR reads into MiXCR, producing one record per CDR3 protein. The sample carries about 510,000 distinct CDR3 sequences, around 23% recorded once. Sequenced: naive CD8+ T cells from blood, with Jurkat cell RNA spiked in. These receptors were taken from a human donor in good health. Some libraries in this study had Jurkat cell RNA spiked in. Both conserved end residues are part of each CDR3. D genes are given only for firm matches. Rows give clone size only sometimes, using once, few, many, or a class for an expanded clone.

TRBV27	TRBJ2-7	few	-	TGTGCCAGCAGTCCCACCCAGGGAGCCCACGCGCAGTACTTC	CASSPTQGAHAQYF
TRBV4-3	TRBJ2-6	-	-	TGCGCCAGCAGCCAAGATTGGGGGGCTGGGGCCCACGTCCTGACTTTC	CASSQDWGAGAHVLTF
TRBV27	TRBJ1-1	many	-	TGTGCCAGCAGTTTTCAGGGCCCGGGTTGGACTGAAGCTTTCTTT	CASSFQGPGWTEAFF
TRBV2	TRBJ1-1	-	-	TGTGCCACAGAGACAGACGCTGAAGCTTTCTTT	CATETDAEAFF
TRBV3-2	TRBJ1-4	-	-	TGTGCCAGCAGCTTCTGGGACAGACGTAATGAAAAACTGTTTTTT	CASSFWDRRNEKLFF
TRBV28	TRBJ2-4	-	-	TGTGCCAGCAGTTTATTCTCGGGGGAGTTGGCCAAAAACATTCAGTACTTC	CASSLFSGELAKNIQYF
TRBV7-9	TRBJ2-1	many	-	TGTGCCAGCAGGGGCCCGACTAAGTCCTCTGAGCAGTTCTTC	CASRGPTKSSEQFF
TRBV6-1	TRBJ2-7	few	-	TGTGCCACCTCTCCAGGCGCCCCCTACGAGCAGTACTTC	CATSPGAPYEQYF
TRBV7-9	TRBJ2-1	-	TRBD2	TGTGCCAGCAGCTTAGAGGTGGGAGGGCTACTCGGTGAGCAGTTCTTC	CASSLEVGGLLGEQFF
TRBV7-9	TRBJ2-7	-	-	TGTGCCAGCAGCTTAGTTGCCCACGAGCAGTACTTC	CASSLVAHEQYF
TRBV5-4	TRBJ1-2	few	-	TGTGCCAGCAGCTTGGGGGGGACGACCCATGATGGCTACACCTTC	CASSLGGTTHDGYTF
TRBV19	TRBJ2-3	many	-	TGTGCCAGTAGTATAGGCGGGGGCACAGATACGCAGTATTTT	CASSIGGGTDTQYF
TRBV29-1	TRBJ1-1	few	-	TGCAGCGTTGAAGAAAATCTGATACAGGGTCAGAACACTGAAGCTTTCTTT	CSVEENLIQGQNTEAFF
TRBV5-1	TRBJ1-4	few	-	TGCGCCAGCAGCTTGTTAGAGGAGGAAAAACTGTTTTTT	CASSLLEEEKLFF
TRBV12-3/TRBV12-4	TRBJ2-5	-	-	TGTGCCAGCAGTTTAGACCCGTTGGGAGAGACCCAGTACTTC	CASSLDPLGETQYF
TRBV4-2	TRBJ2-1	-	-	TGTGCCAGCAGCCAGTATAGCAGCAGCTCCTACAATGAGCAGTTCTTC	CASSQYSSSSYNEQFF
TRBV2	TRBJ1-2	few	-	TGTGCCAGCGTGAAGGGTGCGTCTGGCTATGGCTACACCTTC	CASVKGASGYGYTF
TRBV4-1	TRBJ2-3	few	TRBD2	TGCGCCAGCAGCCAAGATGCGGGAGTACCTGATACGCAGTATTTT	CASSQDAGVPDTQYF
TRBV4-3	TRBJ1-5	few	-	TGCGCCAGCAGCCAAGATCTTCAAAATCAGCCCCAGCATTTT	CASSQDLQNQPQHF
TRBV5-1	TRBJ2-3	-	-	TGCGCCAGCAGCCCCGGGGAGGGGGGTACAGATTCGCAGTATTTT	CASSPGEGGTDSQYF
TRBV27	TRBJ2-1	few	-	TGTGCCAGCAGACGGGGACTCTACAATGAGCAGTTCTTC	CASRRGLYNEQFF
TRBV29-1	TRBJ2-3	-	TRBD2	TGCCGCTCGGGGGGGCGGGGGGTTGGAGATACGCAGTATTTT	CRSGGRGVGDTQYF
TRBV11-2	TRBJ2-5	once	-	TGTGCCAGCAGCTTATGGCGGGTTGAAGAGACCCAGTACTTC	CASSLWRVEETQYF
TRBV3-1	TRBJ2-3	-	TRBD2	TGTGCCAGCAGCCAAGTATCCAGCGGGGATTACACAGATACGCAGTATTTT	CASSQVSSGDYTDTQYF
TRBV6-2/TRBV6-3	TRBJ1-5	many	-	TGTGCCAGCAGACCTGGCCCCATCATTGAACCCCAGCATTTT	CASRPGPIIEPQHF
TRBV27	TRBJ1-3	few	-	TGTGCCAGCAGTTTATCGGCTGGAAACACCATATATTTT	CASSLSAGNTIYF
TRBV6-2/TRBV6-3	TRBJ1-1	many	-	TGTGCCAGCAGTTATGTTGCGAACACTGAAGCTTTCTTT	CASSYVANTEAFF
TRBV14	TRBJ1-1	many	TRBD1	TGTGCCAGCAGCCAAGTTGGGGACAGGGTGATTTGGACTGAAGCTTTCTTT	CASSQVGDRVIWTEAFF
TRBV29-1	TRBJ1-5	-	-	TGCAGCGTTGAGTTGGGTGGCACTCCGCCCCCGCATTTT	CSVELGGTPPPHF
TRBV3-1	TRBJ2-2	few	-	TGTGCCAGCAGCCAAGATGCACTGCGTAAGCCCCGGCGCACCGGGGAGCTGTTTTTT	CASSQDALRKPRRTGELFF
TRBV10-2	TRBJ2-1	-	-	TGCGCCAGCAGTGAGGAGCATTACAATGAGCAGTTCTTC	CASSEEHYNEQFF
TRBV24-1	TRBJ2-1	-	-	TGTGCCACCAGTGATTGGGGTTACAATGAGCAGTTCTTC	CATSDWGYNEQFF
TRBV5-6	TRBJ2-7	few	-	TGTGCCAGCAGCTTGGGGGGTTCCAGCGAGCAGTACTTC	CASSLGGSSEQYF
TRBV29-1	TRBJ2-4	many	TRBD1	TGCAGCGTTGAAGATGGGACAGGGAAAAACATTCAGTACTTC	CSVEDGTGKNIQYF
TRBV6-5	TRBJ2-3	few	-	TGTGCCAGCAGTTACTCTTCCGATGTGGATACGCAGTATTTT	CASSYSSDVDTQYF
TRBV4-1	TRBJ2-3	few	-	TGCGCCAGCAGCGGTGGGGGCACAGATACGCAGTATTTT	CASSGGGTDTQYF
TRBV6-1	TRBJ2-5	-	TRBD2	TGTGCCAGCAGTGATCTAGCGGAGATCCAGTACTTC	CASSDLAEIQYF
TRBV6-2/TRBV6-3	TRBJ2-7	few	-	TGTGCCAGCAGTTACTCGACTTTTTCGCCGTACATAGATTACGAGCAGTACTTC	CASSYSTFSPYIDYEQYF
TRBV14	TRBJ2-7	-	-	TGTGCCAGCAGCCAAGATAGTGGGGCATCCTACGAGCAGTACTTC	CASSQDSGASYEQYF
TRBV18	TRBJ2-6	many	-	TGTGCCAGCTCACAGGGGCCTGGGGCCAACGTCCTGACTTTC	CASSQGPGANVLTF
TRBV3-1	TRBJ2-3	-	-	TGTGCCAGCAGCCAAGTTAGCGTTTCCGGGGCAGATACGCAGTATTTT	CASSQVSVSGADTQYF
TRBV19	TRBJ2-7	-	TRBD1	TGTGCCAGTAGACTAACAGGGGGTCCCACCGGGGAGCAGTACTTC	CASRLTGGPTGEQYF
TRBV7-9	TRBJ2-4	many	-	TGTGCCAGCAGCACAAGCCTGGGGGTAGATGGAAACATTCAGTACTTC	CASSTSLGVDGNIQYF
TRBV28	TRBJ2-5	-	-	TGTGCCAGCAGTTTTGGGGTCGGTGTGATGGTCCAAGAGACCCAGTACTTC	CASSFGVGVMVQETQYF
TRBV6-2/TRBV6-3	TRBJ1-1	many	TRBD1	TGTGCCAGCCAAACAGGGGCGGATGAAGCTTTCTTT	CASQTGADEAFF
TRBV20-1	TRBJ1-5	few	-	TGCAGTGCTAGACAGGCAGAGGTTCTTTCCGACGAGCCCCAGCATTTT	CSARQAEVLSDEPQHF
TRBV10-1	TRBJ2-1	-	TRBD2	TGCGCCAGCAGTGAGCTTAGCGGGGTAGACAATGAGCAGTTCTTC	CASSELSGVDNEQFF
TRBV25-1	TRBJ2-7	-	-	TGTGCCAGCAGGGGAAGGGCGGTTTATGTGGACGAGCAGTACTTC	CASRGRAVYVDEQYF
TRBV20-1	TRBJ1-5	-	-	TGCAGTGCTAGAGATATGAGGGGTGGTAATCAGCCCCAGCATTTT	CSARDMRGGNQPQHF
TRBV20-1	TRBJ1-4	-	TRBD1	TGCAGTGCTAGAGACGGAGGCCGGGACAGGGAGTTTGAAAAACTGTTTTTT	CSARDGGRDREFEKLFF
TRBV24-1	TRBJ2-5	few	TRBD2	TGTGCCACCGGCATGTCGCCAGCGGGAGTCCCGGAGACCCAGTACTTC	CATGMSPAGVPETQYF
TRBV7-3	TRBJ2-1	few	TRBD2	TGTGCCAGCAGCTTGGGGACTAGCTTGAGCAATGAGCAGTTCTTC	CASSLGTSLSNEQFF
TRBV11-2	TRBJ2-4	many	TRBD1	TGTGCCAGCAGTCCAGGGGGACAGGAGAAAAACATTCAGTACTTC	CASSPGGQEKNIQYF
TRBV12-5	TRBJ2-1	few	-	TGTGCTAGTGGTCCGTCGGACAGGGAGGGGAATGAGCAGTTCTTC	CASGPSDREGNEQFF
TRBV14	TRBJ1-1	many	-	TGTGCCAGCAGCCCAAGGACGGGGGTAGTCTTTACTGAAGCTTTCTTT	CASSPRTGVVFTEAFF
TRBV7-9	TRBJ1-5	few	-	TGTGCCAGCAGTAGGGACATTGATCAGCCCCAGCATTTT	CASSRDIDQPQHF
TRBV12-3/TRBV12-4	TRBJ2-3	few	TRBD2	TGTGCAGCAGCGGGAGGCACAGATACGCAGTATTTT	CAAAGGTDTQYF
TRBV7-9	TRBJ1-1	few	-	TGTGCCAGCAGCGTAGCCCCACCTCCTGTCGCTGAAGCTTTCTTT	CASSVAPPPVAEAFF
TRBV3-2	TRBJ2-7	-	-	TGTGCCAGCAGCCAAGATAGGCCGGCAGGGGGCTACGAGCAGTACTTC	CASSQDRPAGGYEQYF